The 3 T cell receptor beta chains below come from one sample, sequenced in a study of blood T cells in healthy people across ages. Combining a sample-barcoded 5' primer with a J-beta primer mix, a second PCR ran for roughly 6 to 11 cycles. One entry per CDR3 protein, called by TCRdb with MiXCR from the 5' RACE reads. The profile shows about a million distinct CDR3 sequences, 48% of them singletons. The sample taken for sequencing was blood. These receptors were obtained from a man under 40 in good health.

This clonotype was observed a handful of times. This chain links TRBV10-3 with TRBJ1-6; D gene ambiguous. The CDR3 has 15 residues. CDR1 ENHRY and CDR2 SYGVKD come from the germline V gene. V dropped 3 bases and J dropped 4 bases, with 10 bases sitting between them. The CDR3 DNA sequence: TGTGCCATCAGTGAAAGAGTCCTTTATAATTCACCCCTCCACTTT. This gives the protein CAISERVLYNSPLHF.

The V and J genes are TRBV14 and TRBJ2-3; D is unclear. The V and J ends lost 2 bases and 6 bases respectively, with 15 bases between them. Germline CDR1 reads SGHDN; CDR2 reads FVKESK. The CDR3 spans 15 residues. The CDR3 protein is CASSQRAGVPDTQYF. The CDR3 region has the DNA TGTGCCAGCAGCCAACGGGCTGGGGTCCCTGATACGCAGTATTTT.

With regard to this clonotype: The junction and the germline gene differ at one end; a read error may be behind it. This CDR3 reads CVSSPGTGQETQYF. DNA for the CDR3: TGTGTCAGCAGCCCCGGGACAGGGCAAGAGACCCAGTACTTC. The rearrangement links TRBV7-3 to TRBJ2-5; 9 nucleotides line up with TRBD1. The V gene's germline CDR1 is SGHTA and CDR2 FQGTGA. The CDR3 has 14 amino acids. The full variable domain, rest sourced from reference TRBV7-3 and TRBJ2-5, is GAGVSQTPSNKVTEKGKYVELRCDPISGHTALYWYRQSLGQGPEFLIYFQGTGAADDSGLPNDRFFAVRPEGSVSTLKIQRTERGDSAVYLCVSSPGTGQETQYFGPGTRLLVL.